This TCR beta chain was retrieved from a study of sequential checkpoint blockade in melanoma. At the level of the study: First-line arms were nivolumab then ipilimumab, or the reverse, randomized 1:1.

Treatment given: randomized to nivolumab then ipilimumab (arm A) or the reverse (arm B). From thawed PBMCs, live CD3+CD8+ cells negative for CD19 and CD56 were sorted. Germline lookup yields CDR1 MNHNY and CDR2 SVGAGI (reference sequence). There are 13 residues in the CDR3. Trimming took off 5 bases at V and 7 bases at J, with 12 bases between the two ends. The repertoire was sequenced with immunoSEQ multiplex PCR; TCRdb's copy has only in-frame clones and lacks some. The table records about 20,000 clones, about two thirds of them present only once. Here the sequenced sample was CD8+ T cells sorted from blood (inferred from file names), taken from a patient given nivolumab and ipilimumab in sequence. This chain uses TRBV6-6 with TRBJ1-5; TRBD1 is a possible D gene (6 bases). The TCR comes from a human donor with melanoma. The CDR3 region has the DNA TGTGCCAGCAGTAAAACAGGGTCCCAGCCCCAGCATTTT. It is translated as CASSKTGSQPQHF.